These T cell receptor beta chains were read from a single sample in a study of PD-L1 blockade in urothelial cancer. The assay was immunoSEQ multiplex PCR, and TCRdb's table has in-frame clones only and misses some. The table includes about 44,000 clones, approximately 78% detected once. The starting material was PBMCs, obtained around atezolizumab (anti-PD-L1) treatment. The receptors come from a man aged 70-80 years with urothelial cancer. CDR3s include the opening cysteine and the closing phenylalanine or tryptophan. The D gene is left open where the match is weak. Size tells how often a clone was seen (once, few, many) or the class of an expanded clone, and some rows leave it out.

size	V	D	J	CDR3	DNA
NA	TRBV19	NA	TRBJ2-2	CASSIAQGSLGELFF	TGTGCCAGTAGTATAGCACAGGGTTCGCTCGGGGAGCTGTTTTTT
NA	TRBV7-9	NA	TRBJ1-3	CASSPPAAAGNTIYF	TGTGCCAGCAGCCCCCCGGCGGCGGCTGGAAACACCATATATTTT
NA	TRBV7-2	NA	TRBJ2-3	CASSTQRLDTQYF	TGTGCCAGCAGCACCCAGCGACTGGATACGCAGTATTTT
NA	TRBV9	TRBD2	TRBJ2-7	CASSASGRSYEQYF	TGTGCCAGCAGCGCAAGCGGGAGGTCTTACGAGCAGTACTTC
NA	TRBV7-2	TRBD2	TRBJ2-5	CASSPQSGSYLETQYF	TGTGCCAGCAGCCCCCAAAGCGGGAGTTATCTAGAGACCCAGTACTTC
NA	TRBV5-1	NA	TRBJ1-1	CASSWAGGGKAEAFF	TGCGCCAGCAGCTGGGCCGGGGGGGGGAAGGCTGAAGCTTTCTTT
few	TRBV7-9	TRBD1	TRBJ1-3	CASSYRDRVNTIYF	TGTGCCAGCAGCTACCGGGACAGGGTTAACACCATATATTTT
NA	TRBV7-3	TRBD2	TRBJ2-1	CASSLIPTGGEQFF	TGTGCCAGCAGCTTAATCCCAACGGGGGGTGAGCAGTTCTTC
NA	TRBV6-1	NA	TRBJ1-4	CASSTRTDGGEKLFF	TGTGCCAGCAGTACTCGCACTGATGGGGGCGAAAAACTGTTTTTT
NA	TRBV5-1	TRBD1	TRBJ2-3	CASSSPGQGGGDTQYF	TGCGCCAGCAGCTCTCCGGGACAGGGCGGGGGAGATACGCAGTATTTT
few	TRBV15	TRBD2	TRBJ2-4	CATSTKTSGRPGAVRNIQYF	TGTGCCACCAGCACCAAGACTAGCGGGAGGCCCGGAGCCGTAAGAAACATTCAGTACTTC
NA	TRBV27	TRBD2	TRBJ2-1	CASTPNYGGDEQFF	TGTGCCAGCACCCCTAACTACGGGGGGGATGAGCAGTTCTTC
few	TRBV11-2	TRBD1	TRBJ1-2	CASRGTGGYGYTF	TGTGCCAGCAGAGGGACAGGGGGCTATGGCTACACCTTC
few	TRBV5-5	NA	TRBJ1-5	CASSLLGGHQPQHF	TGTGCCAGCAGCTTGCTGGGGGGGCATCAGCCCCAGCATTTT
NA	TRBV9	TRBD1	TRBJ2-3	CASSALGTGNTDTQYF	TGTGCCAGCAGCGCCCTCGGGACAGGGAACACAGATACGCAGTATTTT
NA	TRBV27	TRBD2	TRBJ2-7	CASSLSLAGIYEQYF	TGTGCCAGCAGTTTATCGCTAGCGGGGATTTACGAGCAGTACTTC
NA	TRBV4-2	TRBD1	TRBJ2-7	CASSPGQGGYEQYF	TGTGCCAGCAGCCCGGGACAGGGGGGATACGAGCAGTACTTC
NA	TRBV5-1	TRBD2	TRBJ2-2	CASSLDLATSGNPGELFF	TGCGCCAGCAGCTTGGATTTAGCGACTAGCGGGAACCCCGGGGAGCTGTTTTTT
NA	TRBV7-2	NA	TRBJ2-3	CASSLGGADTQYF	TGTGCCAGCAGCTTAGGGGGGGCAGATACGCAGTATTTT
NA	TRBV4-1	TRBD1	TRBJ1-4	CASSPLDREEKLFF	TGCGCCAGCAGCCCTCTGGACAGGGAGGAAAAACTGTTTTTT
few	TRBV28	TRBD2	TRBJ2-7	CASRLGGYEQYF	TGTGCCAGCAGGTTGGGGGGGTACGAGCAGTACTTC
NA	TRBV19	TRBD1	TRBJ1-1	CASIRTGERTEAFF	TGTGCCAGTATCCGAACAGGGGAACGGACTGAAGCTTTCTTT
NA	TRBV29-1	TRBD1	TRBJ1-1	CSVRGTGAYTEAFF	TGCAGCGTTAGAGGGACAGGGGCGTACACTGAAGCTTTCTTT
NA	TRBV9	TRBD1	TRBJ2-5	CASSPRDRGQKETQYF	TGTGCCAGCAGCCCGAGGGACAGGGGGCAAAAAGAGACCCAGTACTTC
NA	TRBV5-6	TRBD1	TRBJ1-2	CASSRDRAREGYTF	TGTGCCAGCAGCCGGGACAGGGCGAGGGAAGGCTACACCTTC
NA	TRBV28	NA	TRBJ1-1	CASSRGYTEAFF	TGTGCCAGCAGTCGGGGTTACACTGAAGCTTTCTTT
NA	TRBV5-6	NA	TRBJ2-7	CASSLGVSSYEQYF	TGTGCCAGCAGCTTGGGAGTGAGCTCCTACGAGCAGTACTTC
NA	TRBV6-4	NA	TRBJ2-6	CASRTGRGANVLTF	TGTGCCAGCAGAACAGGGAGAGGGGCCAACGTCCTGACTTTC
NA	TRBV29-1	TRBD1	TRBJ1-3	CSVGQGSGNTIYF	TGCAGCGTCGGACAGGGCTCTGGAAACACCATATATTTT
NA	TRBV2	TRBD1	TRBJ1-1	CASRVQGAYTEAFF	TGTGCCAGCAGGGTACAGGGGGCTTACACTGAAGCTTTCTTT
NA	TRBV7-8	NA	TRBJ1-5	CASSARAWGGQPQHF	TGTGCCAGCAGCGCCAGGGCCTGGGGCGGTCAGCCCCAGCATTTT
NA	TRBV6-5	TRBD1	TRBJ1-2	CASSRQGRHGYTF	TGTGCCAGCAGCCGACAGGGTCGGCATGGCTACACCTTC
NA	TRBV30	NA	TRBJ2-7	CAWSVTGWEQYF	TGTGCCTGGAGTGTTACAGGGTGGGAGCAGTACTTC
once	TRBV11-1	TRBD2	TRBJ2-3	CASSLASTSGATDTQYF	TGTGCCAGCAGCTTAGCCTCGACTAGCGGAGCTACAGATACGCAGTATTTT
NA	TRBV5-4	TRBD1	TRBJ1-4	CASSLDRDEKLFF	TGTGCCAGCAGCCTAGACAGGGATGAAAAACTGTTTTTT
NA	TRBV6-5	NA	TRBJ2-5	CASSQGGIQETQYF	TGTGCCAGCAGTCAAGGGGGAATCCAAGAGACCCAGTACTTC
NA	TRBV5-1	NA	TRBJ1-1	CASSLSVDGTEAFF	TGCGCCAGCAGCTTGTCGGTTGATGGCACTGAAGCTTTCTTT
once	TRBV13	TRBD2	TRBJ2-3	CASSSGSGGRRSTDTQYF	TGTGCCAGCAGCTCGGGTAGCGGGGGGCGGAGAAGCACAGATACGCAGTATTTT
NA	TRBV6-5	TRBD1	TRBJ2-1	CASSYSQGARYNEQFF	TGTGCCAGCAGTTACTCGCAGGGGGCGAGGTACAATGAGCAGTTCTTC
NA	TRBV30	NA	TRBJ1-1	CAWSVGGNTEAFF	TGTGCCTGGAGTGTAGGGGGGAACACTGAAGCTTTCTTT
NA	TRBV5-1	NA	TRBJ2-7	CASSLVAGGYEQYF	TGCGCCAGCAGCTTGGTGGCAGGAGGATACGAGCAGTACTTC
NA	TRBV6-5	NA	TRBJ1-5	CASSYRRDQPQHF	TGTGCCAGCAGTTACCGGAGGGATCAGCCCCAGCATTTT
NA	TRBV5-4	NA	TRBJ2-5	CASSFPGSQETQYF	TGTGCCAGCAGCTTCCCGGGGTCCCAAGAGACCCAGTACTTC
NA	TRBV28	TRBD2	TRBJ2-1	CASSYSGRREFF	TGTGCCAGCAGTTACAGCGGGAGGCGCGAGTTCTTC
NA	TRBV19	TRBD1	TRBJ1-2	CASSASGTVPNYGYTF	TGTGCCAGTAGTGCCTCCGGGACAGTCCCTAACTATGGCTACACCTTC
few	TRBV28	TRBD2	TRBJ2-1	CASTKTREYVSEQFF	TGTGCCAGCACCAAGACGCGGGAGTACGTGAGTGAGCAGTTCTTC